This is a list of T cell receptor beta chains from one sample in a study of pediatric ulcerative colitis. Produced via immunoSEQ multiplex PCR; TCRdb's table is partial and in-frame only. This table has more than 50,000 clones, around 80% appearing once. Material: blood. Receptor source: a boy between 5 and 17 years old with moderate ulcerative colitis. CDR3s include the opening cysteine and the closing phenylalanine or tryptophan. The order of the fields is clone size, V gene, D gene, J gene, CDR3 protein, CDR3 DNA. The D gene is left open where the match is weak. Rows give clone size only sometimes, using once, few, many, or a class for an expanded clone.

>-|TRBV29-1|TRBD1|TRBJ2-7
CSVEHRDSLFHEQYF
TGCAGCGTTGAACACCGGGACAGCCTTTTCCACGAGCAGTACTTC
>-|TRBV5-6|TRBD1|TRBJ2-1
CASSLEQGRNEQFF
TGTGCCAGCAGCTTGGAACAGGGGCGCAATGAGCAGTTCTTC
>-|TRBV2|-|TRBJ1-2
CASSELTGPNANYGYTF
TGTGCCAGCAGTGAACTGACAGGTCCCAATGCTAACTATGGCTACACCTTC
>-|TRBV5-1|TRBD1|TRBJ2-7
CASSSGTGYNEQYF
TGCGCCAGCAGCTCCGGGACAGGGTACAACGAGCAGTACTTC
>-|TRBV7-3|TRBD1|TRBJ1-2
CASSNSGTGGEGYTF
TGTGCCAGCAGCAATTCCGGGACAGGGGGCGAGGGCTACACCTTC
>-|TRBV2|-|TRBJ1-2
CARPHGGSRDFFSYGYTF
TGTGCCAGACCCCATGGAGGCTCCAGAGACTTTTTCTCCTATGGCTACACCTTC
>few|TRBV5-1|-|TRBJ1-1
CASSLGQLGTGEAFF
TGCGCCAGCAGCTTGGGACAACTTGGGACTGGTGAAGCTTTCTTT
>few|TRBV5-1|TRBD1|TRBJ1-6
CASSSGTDNSPLHF
TGCGCCAGCAGCTCCGGGACAGATAATTCACCCCTCCACTTT
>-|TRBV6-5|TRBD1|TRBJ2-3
CASSRQGARGDTQYF
TGTGCCAGCAGTCGACAGGGGGCGCGTGGAGATACGCAGTATTTT
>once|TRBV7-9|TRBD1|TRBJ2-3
CASSSGQASTDTQYF
TGTGCCAGCAGCTCGGGACAGGCTTCGACAGATACGCAGTATTTT
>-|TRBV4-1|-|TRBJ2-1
CASSREVTQNNEQFF
TGCGCCAGCAGCCGGGAAGTTACCCAAAACAATGAGCAGTTCTTC
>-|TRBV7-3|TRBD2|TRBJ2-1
CASSLMGLAGLSEQFF
TGTGCCAGCAGCTTAATGGGACTAGCGGGATTGAGTGAGCAGTTCTTC
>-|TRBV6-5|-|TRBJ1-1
CASSQGRTNTEAFF
TGTGCCAGCAGCCAAGGACGGACGAACACTGAAGCTTTCTTT